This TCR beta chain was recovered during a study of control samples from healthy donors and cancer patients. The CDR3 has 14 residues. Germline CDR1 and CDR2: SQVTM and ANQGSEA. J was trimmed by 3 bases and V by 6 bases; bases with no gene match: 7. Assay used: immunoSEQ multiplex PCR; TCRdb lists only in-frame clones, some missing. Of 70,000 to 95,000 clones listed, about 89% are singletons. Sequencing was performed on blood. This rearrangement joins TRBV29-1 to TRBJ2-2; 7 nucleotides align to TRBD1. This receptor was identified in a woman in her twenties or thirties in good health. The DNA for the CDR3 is TGCAGCGTCGAGGGACAGACATACACCGGGGAGCTGTTTTTT. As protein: CSVEGQTYTGELFF.